The TCR beta chain described here comes from a study of T cell responses to AZD1222 COVID-19 vaccine. Whole-study findings and limits: The donors showed a predominance of white British ancestry and of females, with possible underestimation of clonal diversity. AZD1222 recipients seropositive at baseline numbered only six. Spike-specific TCRs gained breadth and depth after people received two AZD1222 doses.

V was clipped by 1 base and J by 7 bases, with 11 bases between them. Germline V lookup: CDR1 SGHTA, CDR2 FQGNSA. This CDR3 has 14 amino acids. This clone has just one count. The antigen is undetermined. Repertoires were generated with immunoSEQ multiplex PCR, while TCRdb's copy carries only in-frame clones and drops some. Of approximately 67,000 clones listed, around 80% are singletons. The genes are TRBV7-2 and TRBJ2-1; D is ambiguous. The origin of this receptor is an adult in good health. The sequenced sample was peripheral blood, obtained on day 0 of AZD1222 vaccination. The CDR3 region is CASSLDVSLNEQFF. DNA of the CDR3: TGTGCCAGCAGCTTAGATGTCTCTTTGAATGAGCAGTTCTTC. Combining the CDR3 with reference TRBV7-2 and TRBJ2-1 gives the whole variable domain GAGVSQSPSNKVTEKGKDVELRCDPISGHTALYWYRQSLGQGLEFLIYFQGNSAPDKSGLPSDRFSAERTGGSVSTLTIQRTQQEDSAVYLCASSLDVSLNEQFFGPGTRLTVL.